The 17 T cell receptor beta chains in this list originate from one sample, sequenced in a study of technical replicates of blood from a handful of donors. Generated by immunoSEQ multiplex PCR, the TCRdb table keeps only in-frame clones and is missing some. In the table there are tens of thousands of clones, around 93% of which are singletons. Sequencing was performed on T cells isolated from PBMCs. Receptors originate from a human donor in good health.

This chain's CDR3 is CASSVAAPSHINTIYF. The CDR3 DNA reads TGTGCCAGCAGCGTGGCAGCACCTAGCCATATAAACACCATATATTTT. V and J are TRBV7-2 and TRBJ1-3; D ambiguous. V lost 5 bases, J lost 6 bases, and 20 bases lay in between. Looked up from germline, CDR1 is SGHTA and CDR2 is FQGNSA. The CDR3 has 16 amino acids.

The V call is TRBV6-6, the J call TRBJ2-2, with 10 bases that match TRBD2. Germline CDR1 reads MNHNY; CDR2 reads SVGAGI (reference sequence). This CDR3 has 16 residues. V shed 6 bases and J 6 bases; nucleotides not matched to a gene: 10. The DNA of the CDR3 is TGTGCCAGCAGCCCTTTCGCTAGCGGGAGCGCCGGGGAGCTGTTTTTT. As protein: CASSPFASGSAGELFF.

This clone appeared once. The chain has TRBV28 and TRBJ2-7, with D possibly TRBD1 on 5 matching bases. Trimming removed 5 bases from V and 3 bases from J, with 14 bases in between. This CDR3 is built from 14 residues. CDR1 and CDR2 (germline): MDHEN, SYDVKM. The CDR3 region has the DNA TGTGCCAGCAGTCCCCCCAGGGTATTCTACGAGCAGTACTTC. As protein: CASSPPRVFYEQYF.

The V gene is TRBV5-6, the J gene TRBJ2-7, with 7 bases that match TRBD1. Germline V lookup: CDR1 SGHDT, CDR2 YYEEEE. The CDR3 runs 13 residues. The V gene end was trimmed by 6 bases and the J gene end by 1 base; junction bases not matched to a gene: 4. CDR3 region: CASNDRVSYEQYF. DNA for the CDR3: TGTGCCAGCAATGACAGGGTATCCTACGAGCAGTACTTC.

This chain uses TRBV19 with TRBJ2-7, with D possibly matching TRBD1 (6 bases). V lost 4 bases to trimming and J lost 2 bases, with 12 bases between them. CDR1 is LNHDA and CDR2 is SQIVND in the germline V gene (reference sequence). This CDR3 region has 14 residues. CDR3 nucleotide sequence: TGTGCCAGTAGTACCCACAGGGAACCCTACGAGCAGTACTTC. Its translation: CASSTHREPYEQYF. The full variable domain, completed using reference TRBV19 and TRBJ2-7, is DGGITQSPKYLFRKEGQNVTLSCEQNLNHDAMYWYRQDPGQGLRLIYYSQIVNDFQKGDIAEGYSVSREKKESFPLTVTSAQKNPTAFYLCASSTHREPYEQYFGPGTRLTVT.

The chain couples TRBV10-1 to TRBJ2-1, with 7 bases fitting TRBD1. In germline, CDR1 is WNHNN, CDR2 SYGVQD (reference sequence). V gave up 6 bases and J gave up 4 bases; unmatched junction bases: 3. The CDR3 is 13 residues long. In nucleotides, the CDR3 is TGCGCCAGCAGCCCGGGACAGTACAATGAGCAGTTCTTC. Amino acid sequence: CASSPGQYNEQFF.

The V and J genes are TRBV11-2 and TRBJ2-1; tentatively, D is TRBD2 (6 bases). In germline, CDR1 is SGHAT, CDR2 FQNNGV. The CDR3 has 18 amino acids. Trimming took 5 bases from V and 4 from J, leaving 24 bases between them. CDR3 in DNA: TGTGCCAGCAGCCCCGGGGTAGGGAATCGGCTAGCGTACAATGAGCAGTTCTTC. Protein product: CASSPGVGNRLAYNEQFF. The entire variable domain, with the rest obtained from reference TRBV11-2 and TRBJ2-1, is as follows: EAGVAQSPRYKIIEKRQSVAFWCNPISGHATLYWYQQILGQGPKLLIQFQNNGVVDDSQLPKDRFSAERLKGVDSTLKIQPAKLEDSAVYLCASSPGVGNRLAYNEQFFGPGTRLTVL.

This sequence joins TRBV11-2 and TRBJ1-2; D remains unclear. Germline-derived CDR1 and CDR2 are SGHAT and FQNNGV. The CDR3 spans 15 residues. V shed 4 bases and J shed 8 bases, with 20 bases lying between them. CDR3 sequence reads: CASSSARDYRWGYTF. The CDR3 coding sequence is TGTGCCAGCAGCTCGGCTCGGGATTACCGTTGGGGCTACACCTTC. Drawing the rest from reference TRBV11-2 and TRBJ1-2, the complete variable domain is EAGVAQSPRYKIIEKRQSVAFWCNPISGHATLYWYQQILGQGPKLLIQFQNNGVVDDSQLPKDRFSAERLKGVDSTLKIQPAKLEDSAVYLCASSSARDYRWGYTFGSGTRLTVV.

This clone was seen only a few times. The V call is TRBV9, the J call TRBJ2-1, with D unresolved. CDR3 length equals 15 residues. The germline V and J ends were trimmed by 0 bases and 6 bases, with 13 bases remaining between them. In germline, CDR1 is SGDLS, CDR2 YYNGEE. The CDR3 sequence: CASSVGFNTGNEQFF. CDR3 sequence (DNA): TGTGCCAGCAGCGTAGGGTTTAACACGGGCAATGAGCAGTTCTTC.

The gene calls are TRBV4-1 and TRBJ1-1, with D tentatively TRBD1 (6 bases). The CDR3 spans 14 residues. Trimming shortened V by 4 bases and J by 4 bases, and 13 bases separated the two germline ends. CDR1 MGHRA and CDR2 YSYEKL come from the germline V gene. CDR3 sequence (DNA): TGCGCCAGCAGCCCCCGGGGGGGCGGCACTGAAGCTTTCTTT. Translated: CASSPRGGGTEAFF.

CDR3 coding DNA: TGTGCCAGCAGCCAAGATCTACAGTCCTCCTACGAGCAGTACTTC. This gives the protein CASSQDLQSSYEQYF. The genes are TRBV4-2 and TRBJ2-7; no reliable D call. The V and J ends lost 0 bases and 0 bases respectively, with 9 bases between them. The CDR3 is made up of 15 amino acids. Germline V CDR1 and CDR2: LGHNA, YNFKEQ.

The chain couples TRBV7-9 to TRBJ2-3; 12 bases are a match to TRBD2. Germline lookup yields CDR1 SEHNR and CDR2 FQNEAQ (reference sequence). V lost 4 bases and J lost 2; bases outside the gene matches: 7. The CDR3 runs 17 residues. The CDR3 region is CASSSTSGGQTTDTQYF. The CDR3 nucleotides are TGTGCCAGCAGCTCGACTAGCGGGGGCCAGACCACAGATACGCAGTATTTT.

The rearrangement joins TRBV7-6 to TRBJ2-1; D gene unclear. V dropped 3 bases and J dropped 4 bases, with 4 bases sitting between them. Per germline, CDR1 SGHVS and CDR2 FNYEAQ. CDR3 length equals 12 residues. The CDR3 here is CASSFEYNEQFF. CDR3 DNA: TGTGCCAGCAGCTTTGAGTACAATGAGCAGTTCTTC.

This clone has just one count. This CDR3 reads CASSSGTSGSRYEQYF. The CDR3 DNA sequence: TGTGCCAGCAGTTCAGGGACTAGCGGGAGTCGCTACGAGCAGTACTTC. This sequence joins TRBV28 and TRBJ2-7; 14 nucleotides align to TRBD2. The CDR3 spans 16 residues. Germline V CDR1 and CDR2: MDHEN, SYDVKM. V was clipped by 4 bases and J by 3 bases; unmatched bases: 5.

The chain couples TRBV25-1 to TRBJ2-3; 8 bases match TRBD2. The J segment lost 0 bases and the V segment lost 6 bases, leaving 5 bases of the junction unmatched. The CDR3 consists of 15 residues. Germline loops: CDR1 MGHDK, CDR2 SYGVNS. In nucleotides, the CDR3 is TGTGCCAGCAGAAATAGCGGGGCTAGCACAGATACGCAGTATTTT. Translated: CASRNSGASTDTQYF.

The V and J genes are TRBV4-1 and TRBJ2-5; D is possibly TRBD2 (5 bases). Trimming stripped 0 bases from V and 6 bases from J, with 11 bases between. Germline values: CDR1 MGHRA, CDR2 YSYEKL. The CDR3 contains 14 residues. DNA of the CDR3: TGCGCCAGCAGCCAAGAAACCCCGGGGAAGACCCAGTACTTC. It translates to CASSQETPGKTQYF.

V gene TRBV5-5 combines with J gene TRBJ1-3; D unclear. The CDR3 extends over 11 amino acids. Trimming removed 2 bases at V and 7 bases at J, with 4 bases between. The V gene's germline CDR1 is SGHKS and CDR2 YYEKEE (reference sequence). CDR3 nucleotide sequence: TGTGCCAGCAGCTTTCAGAACACCATATATTTT. As protein: CASSFQNTIYF.